The 9 T cell receptor beta chains below were found in one sample sequenced in a study of control samples from healthy donors and cancer patients. Generated by immunoSEQ multiplex PCR, the TCRdb table keeps only in-frame clones and is missing some. The table has approximately 13,000 clones, around 92% seen once. Material: PBMCs. Every receptor here comes from a man aged 80 or over with lung cancer.

This sequence joins TRBV29-1 and TRBJ2-1; TRBD1 matches 9 bases. The junction had 14 bases not matched to a gene; V was cut back by 7 bases and J by 4 bases. The germline V gene has CDR1 SQVTM and CDR2 ANQGSEA. The CDR3 is 16 residues long. As DNA, the CDR3 is TGCAGCGCAAAACGGATGGGGACAGGGCTGTACAATGAGCAGTTCTTC. It translates to CSAKRMGTGLYNEQFF.

The CDR3 here is CASSQARNREYV. In DNA form, the CDR3 reads TGTGCCAGCAGTCAGGCCCGGAACAGGGAGTACGTC. The chain recombines TRBV11-3 with TRBJ2-7; TRBD1 is a possible D gene (6 bases). The CDR3 loop spans 12 amino acids. Trimming removed 6 bases at V and 11 bases at J, with 17 bases between. Germline V gene data show CDR1 as SGHNT and CDR2 as YENEEA.

This chain uses TRBV18 with TRBJ1-6; TRBD1 matches at 7 bases. Germline CDR1 reads KGHSH; CDR2 reads LQKENI. V lost 4 bases and J lost 5; bases outside the gene matches: 8. The CDR3 contains 16 residues. In DNA, the CDR3 is TGTGCCAGCTCACGCGATCCGGGACAGAATAATTCACCCCTCCACTTT. This encodes CASSRDPGQNNSPLHF.

The count of this clone is one. The chain links TRBV24-1 to TRBJ2-2; perhaps D is TRBD1 or TRBD2 (6 bases each). CDR1 is KGHDR, CDR2 SFDVKD, per germline. This CDR3 region has 18 residues. The ends were cut back, 6 bases at V and 5 bases at J, with 24 bases in the middle. The CDR3: CATSSPPGAGRFTGELFF. CDR3 bases: TGTGCCACCAGTTCCCCTCCGGGGGCCGGACGTTTTACCGGGGAGCTGTTTTTT.

The rearrangement uses TRBV28 and TRBJ1-2; D call uncertain. The length of the CDR3 is 14 residues. Deletions cut 5 bases from V and 5 bases from J, with 15 bases between. In germline, CDR1 is MDHEN, CDR2 SYDVKM. The CDR3 DNA reads as TGTGCCAGCAGTCCCCGAACAGCCTTATATGGCTACACCTTC. As protein: CASSPRTALYGYTF.

Note on this clone: Different DNA sequences within this sample yield the same CDR3. The rearrangement uses TRBV28 and TRBJ1-6; maybe TRBD1 (5 bases). The CDR3 contains 16 residues. Trimming took off 2 bases at V and 9 bases at J, with 17 bases between the two ends. The germline V gene encodes CDR1 MDHEN and CDR2 SYDVKM. The CDR3 DNA sequence: TGTGCCAGCAGTTTACCTTTGACAGCCGGGGTTTCACCCCTCCACTTT. Translated: CASSLPLTAGVSPLHF.

The rearrangement joins TRBV6-5 to TRBJ1-2; unclear D gene. With 5 bases removed from V and 0 bases from J, the gap between germline ends came to 10 bases. The CDR3 is made up of 14 amino acids. Germline CDR1 and CDR2: MNHEY and SVGAGI. The DNA for the CDR3 is TGTGCCAGCAGTCCGCCGGCGGCTAACTATGGCTACACCTTC. Its translation: CASSPPAANYGYTF.

V gene TRBV27 combines with J gene TRBJ1-2, with 9 bases that match TRBD1. The J segment lost 7 bases and the V segment lost 6 bases, leaving 9 bases of the junction unmatched. Per germline, CDR1 MNHEY and CDR2 SMNVEV (reference sequence). The CDR3 totals 14 residues. The CDR3 spells CASSLRDRESGYTF. The CDR3 nucleotides read TGTGCCAGCAGCCTCCGGGACAGGGAATCTGGCTACACCTTC.

For the CDR3, the DNA is TGTGCCAGCAGCCCACTGGGGACAGTGAACTCCTACGAGCAGTACGTC. Translated, it gives CASSPLGTVNSYEQYV. The rearrangement links TRBV11-1 to TRBJ2-7; the match to TRBD1 covers 7 bases. The germline gives CDR1 SGHAT, CDR2 FQDESV (reference sequence). CDR3 size: 16 residues. The V segment lost 5 bases and the J segment 0 bases; nucleotides outside the gene matches: 10.